These 5 T cell receptor beta chains originate from one sample sequenced in a study of blood T cell repertoires in COVID-19. The data were produced by immunoSEQ multiplex PCR, yet TCRdb's version contains in-frame clones alone and is incomplete. Among about 240,000 clones listed, about four fifths were seen once. Material for sequencing was peripheral blood. The receptor set was obtained from a woman younger than 30 with acute or convalescent COVID-19.

The V and J genes are TRBV18 and TRBJ1-5, with 7 bases matching TRBD1. V lost 3 bases and J lost 9; bases outside the gene matches: 14. Germline V CDR1 and CDR2: KGHSH, LQKENI. The CDR3 is 16 amino acids. The CDR3: CASSPYHRGLSWPQHF. The CDR3 bases are TGTGCCAGCTCACCTTATCACAGGGGCCTTTCGTGGCCCCAGCATTTT. Combining the CDR3 with reference TRBV18 and TRBJ1-5 gives the whole variable domain NAGVMQNPRHLVRRRGQEARLRCSPMKGHSHVYWYRQLPEEGLKFMVYLQKENIIDESGMPKERFSAEFPKEGPSILRIQQVVRGDSAAYFCASSPYHRGLSWPQHFGDGTRLSIL.

The genes are TRBV7-9 and TRBJ2-1; TRBD2 is a possible D gene (6 bases). Germline V CDR1 and CDR2: SEHNR, FQNEAQ (reference sequence). The CDR3 is made up of 18 amino acids. The V end lost 1 base, the J end lost 0 bases, and 16 bases lay between the germline ends. CDR3 nucleotide sequence: TGTGCCAGCAGCTTAGATTTGTATCGGGGGAGCTCCTACAATGAGCAGTTCTTC. This codes for CASSLDLYRGSSYNEQFF.

The J gene is TRBJ2-7, the V gene TRBV7-8; tentatively, D is TRBD2 (5 bases). The CDR3 totals 14 residues. Trimming pared 5 bases from V and 2 bases from J, leaving 13 bases between. The V gene's germline CDR1 is SGHVS and CDR2 FQNEAQ. The CDR3 DNA is TGTGCCAGCAGCGTGGTACTGAGGGCCTACGAGCAGTACTTC. It specifies CASSVVLRAYEQYF. The whole variable domain, remainder taken from reference TRBV7-8 and TRBJ2-7, is GAGVSQSPRYKVAKRGQDVALRCDPISGHVSLFWYQQALGQGPEFLTYFQNEAQLDKSGLPSDRFFAERPEGSVSTLKIQRTQQEDSAVYLCASSVVLRAYEQYFGPGTRLTVT.

CDR3 loop: CASRETGGRNTIYF. CDR3 coding DNA: TGTGCCAGCCGAGAAACAGGGGGACGAAACACCATATATTTT. This chain links TRBV5-6 with TRBJ1-3, with 8 bases that match TRBD1. Germline CDR1 SGHDT, CDR2 YYEEEE. The length of the CDR3 is 14 residues. After removal of 7 bases from V and 5 bases from J, the junction contained 8 bases not matched to a gene. Drawing the rest from reference TRBV5-6 and TRBJ1-3, the complete variable domain is DAGVTQSPTHLIKTRGQQVTLRCSPKSGHDTVSWYQQALGQGPQFIFQYYEEEERQRGNFPDRFSGHQFPNYSSELNVNALLLGDSALYLCASRETGGRNTIYFGEGSWLTVV.

This clone has only one observation. The rearrangement uses TRBV6-5 and TRBJ2-7; 8 nucleotides align to TRBD2. Trimming cost V 0 bases and J 7 bases; bases outside gene matches: 8. Germline V CDR1 and CDR2: MNHEY, SVGAGI. CDR3 length: 15 amino acids. CDR3 DNA: TGTGCCAGCAGTTACTCGAGAGCGGGAGAGGGGGAGCAGTACTTC. Encoded protein: CASSYSRAGEGEQYF.